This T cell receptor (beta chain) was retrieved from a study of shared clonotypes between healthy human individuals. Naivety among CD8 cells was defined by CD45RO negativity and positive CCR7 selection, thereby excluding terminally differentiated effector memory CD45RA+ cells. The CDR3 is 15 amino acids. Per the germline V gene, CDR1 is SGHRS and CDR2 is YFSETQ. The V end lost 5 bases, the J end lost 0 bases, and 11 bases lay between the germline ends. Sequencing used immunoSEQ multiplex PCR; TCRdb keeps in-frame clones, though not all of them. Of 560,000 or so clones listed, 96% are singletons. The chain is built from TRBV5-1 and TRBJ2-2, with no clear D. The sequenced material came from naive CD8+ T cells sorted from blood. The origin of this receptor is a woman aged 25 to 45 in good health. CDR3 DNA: TGCGCCAGCAGTTTAGCCGACGCGAACACCGGGGAGCTGTTTTTT. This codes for CASSLADANTGELFF.